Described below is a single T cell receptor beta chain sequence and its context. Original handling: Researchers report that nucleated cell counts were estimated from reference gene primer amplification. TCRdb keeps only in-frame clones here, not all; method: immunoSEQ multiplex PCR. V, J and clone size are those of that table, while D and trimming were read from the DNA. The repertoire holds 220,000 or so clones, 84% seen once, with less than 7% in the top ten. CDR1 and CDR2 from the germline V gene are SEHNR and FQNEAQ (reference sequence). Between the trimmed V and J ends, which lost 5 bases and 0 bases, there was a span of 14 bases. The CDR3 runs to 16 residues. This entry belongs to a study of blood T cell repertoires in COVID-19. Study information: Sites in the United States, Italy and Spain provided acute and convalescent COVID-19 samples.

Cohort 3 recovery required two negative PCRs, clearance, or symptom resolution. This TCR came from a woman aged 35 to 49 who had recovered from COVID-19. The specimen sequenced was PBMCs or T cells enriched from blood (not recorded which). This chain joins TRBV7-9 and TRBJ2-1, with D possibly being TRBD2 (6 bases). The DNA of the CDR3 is TGTGCCAGCAGCGGTAGCGGATTGCTCTCCTACAATGAGCAGTTCTTC. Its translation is CASSGSGLLSYNEQFF.